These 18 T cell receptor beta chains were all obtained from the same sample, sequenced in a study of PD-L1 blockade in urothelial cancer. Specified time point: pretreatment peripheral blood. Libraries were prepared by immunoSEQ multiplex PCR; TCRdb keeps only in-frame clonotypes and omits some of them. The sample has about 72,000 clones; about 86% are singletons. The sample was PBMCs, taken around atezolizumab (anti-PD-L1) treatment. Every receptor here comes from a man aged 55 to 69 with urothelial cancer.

CDR3 DNA sequence: TGTGCCAGCAGCCCTATCCAGGAACTAGCCAAAAACATTCAGTACTTC. Residues: CASSPIQELAKNIQYF. This chain joins TRBV5-4 and TRBJ2-4; D is ambiguous. CDR1 is SGHNT, CDR2 YYREEE, per germline (reference sequence). The length of the CDR3 is 16 residues. Trimming cost V 4 bases and J 0 bases, with 14 bases left between them. Variable domain in full (rest from reference TRBV5-4 and TRBJ2-4): ETGVTQSPTHLIKTRGQQVTLRCSSQSGHNTVSWYQQALGQGPQFIFQYYREEENGRGNFPPRFSGLQFPNYSSELNVNALELDDSALYLCASSPIQELAKNIQYFGAGTRLSVL.

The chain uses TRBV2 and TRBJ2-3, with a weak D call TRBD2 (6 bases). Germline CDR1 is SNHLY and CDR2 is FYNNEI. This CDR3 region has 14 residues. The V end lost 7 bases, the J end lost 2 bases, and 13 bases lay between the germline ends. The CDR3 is CASKGGINTDTQYF. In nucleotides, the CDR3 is TGTGCCAGCAAGGGCGGGATAAACACAGATACGCAGTATTTT.

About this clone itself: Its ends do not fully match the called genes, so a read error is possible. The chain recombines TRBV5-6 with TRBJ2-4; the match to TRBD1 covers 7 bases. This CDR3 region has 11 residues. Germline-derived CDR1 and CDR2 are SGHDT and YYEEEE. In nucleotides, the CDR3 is TGTGCCAGCAGCAAGGGACAGCTACAGCACTTC. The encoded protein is CASSKGQLQHF.

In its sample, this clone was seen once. CDR3 region: CASSLGDRGFYSYNEQFF. CDR3 DNA sequence: TGTGCCAGCAGCTTAGGGGACAGGGGTTTTTACTCCTACAATGAGCAGTTCTTC. V is TRBV11-2 and J is TRBJ2-1, with 10 nucleotides matching TRBD1. The CDR3 is 18 residues long. CDR1 SGHAT and CDR2 FQNNGV come from the germline V gene. Trimming took 1 base from V and 0 from J; bases not matched to a gene: 6.

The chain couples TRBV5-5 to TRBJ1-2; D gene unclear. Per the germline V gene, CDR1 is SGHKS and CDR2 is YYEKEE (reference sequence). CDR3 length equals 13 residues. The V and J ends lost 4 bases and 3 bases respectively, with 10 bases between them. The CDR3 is CASSPTGDYGYTF. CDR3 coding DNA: TGTGCCAGCAGCCCCACGGGAGACTATGGCTACACCTTC.

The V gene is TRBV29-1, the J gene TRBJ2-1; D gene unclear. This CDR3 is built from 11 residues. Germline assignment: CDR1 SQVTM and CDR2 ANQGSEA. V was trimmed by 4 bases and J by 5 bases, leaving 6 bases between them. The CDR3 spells CSVAVNNEQFF. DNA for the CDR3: TGCAGCGTTGCGGTAAACAATGAGCAGTTCTTC.

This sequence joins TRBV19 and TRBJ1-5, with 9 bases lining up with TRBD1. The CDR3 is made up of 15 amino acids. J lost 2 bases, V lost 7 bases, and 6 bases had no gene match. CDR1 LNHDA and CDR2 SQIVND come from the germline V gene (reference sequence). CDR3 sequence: CASIGQGLGNQPQHF. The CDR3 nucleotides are TGTGCCAGTATCGGACAGGGGTTGGGCAATCAGCCCCAGCATTTT.

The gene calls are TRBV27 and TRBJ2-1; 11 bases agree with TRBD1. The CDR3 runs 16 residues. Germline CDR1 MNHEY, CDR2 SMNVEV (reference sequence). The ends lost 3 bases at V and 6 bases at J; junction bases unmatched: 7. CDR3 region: CASSLIGQGASNEQFF. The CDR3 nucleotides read TGTGCCAGCAGTTTGATAGGACAGGGGGCATCCAATGAGCAGTTCTTC.

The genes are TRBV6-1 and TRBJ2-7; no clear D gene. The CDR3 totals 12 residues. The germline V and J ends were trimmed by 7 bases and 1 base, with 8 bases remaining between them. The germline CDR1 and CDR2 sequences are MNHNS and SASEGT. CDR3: CASKTQSYEQYF. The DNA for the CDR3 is TGTGCCAGCAAAACCCAGTCCTACGAGCAGTACTTC.

The DNA of the CDR3 is TGTGCCAGCAGCTGGAGACAGGGTACATGTAGGGGCAATCAGCCCCAGCATTTT. This gives the protein CASSWRQGTCRGNQPQHF. This chain uses TRBV7-3 with TRBJ1-5, with 7 bases that match TRBD1. Trimming at V came to 4 bases and at J to 2 bases, leaving 14 bases not matched to a gene. There are 18 residues in the CDR3. Per the germline V gene, CDR1 is SGHTA and CDR2 is FQGTGA.

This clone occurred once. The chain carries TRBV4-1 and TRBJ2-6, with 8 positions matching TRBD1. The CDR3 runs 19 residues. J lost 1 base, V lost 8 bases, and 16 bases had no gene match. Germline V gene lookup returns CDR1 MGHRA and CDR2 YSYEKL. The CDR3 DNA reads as TGCGCCAGCTCCCCTAACCCCGGACAGGGACGGTCTGGGGCCAACGTCCTGACTTTC. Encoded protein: CASSPNPGQGRSGANVLTF.

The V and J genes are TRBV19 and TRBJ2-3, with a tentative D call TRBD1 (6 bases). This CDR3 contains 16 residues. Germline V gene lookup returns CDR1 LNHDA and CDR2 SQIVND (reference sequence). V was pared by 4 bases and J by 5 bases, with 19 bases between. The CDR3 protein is CASSKQPQGIRDTQYF. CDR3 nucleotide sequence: TGTGCCAGTAGTAAGCAGCCTCAGGGGATAAGAGATACGCAGTATTTT.

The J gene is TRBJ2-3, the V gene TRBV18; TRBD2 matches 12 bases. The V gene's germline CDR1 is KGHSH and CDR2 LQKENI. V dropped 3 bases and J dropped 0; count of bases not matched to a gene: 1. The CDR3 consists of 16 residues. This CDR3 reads CASSPGLAGSTDTQYF. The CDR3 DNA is TGTGCCAGCTCACCCGGACTAGCGGGGAGCACAGATACGCAGTATTTT.

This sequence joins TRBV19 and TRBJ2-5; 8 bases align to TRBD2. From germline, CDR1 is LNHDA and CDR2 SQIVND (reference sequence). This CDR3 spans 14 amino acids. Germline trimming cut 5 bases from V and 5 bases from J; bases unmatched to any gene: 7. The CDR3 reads CASSPRLASETQYF. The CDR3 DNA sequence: TGTGCCAGTAGTCCTCGACTAGCGTCGGAGACCCAGTACTTC.

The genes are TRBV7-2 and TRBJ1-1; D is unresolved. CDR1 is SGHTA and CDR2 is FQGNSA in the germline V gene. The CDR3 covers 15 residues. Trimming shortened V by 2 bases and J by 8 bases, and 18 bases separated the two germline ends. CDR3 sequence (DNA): TGTGCCAGCAGCTTAATGAGTGCGGCAACTTCCGAAGCTTTCTTT. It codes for CASSLMSAATSEAFF.

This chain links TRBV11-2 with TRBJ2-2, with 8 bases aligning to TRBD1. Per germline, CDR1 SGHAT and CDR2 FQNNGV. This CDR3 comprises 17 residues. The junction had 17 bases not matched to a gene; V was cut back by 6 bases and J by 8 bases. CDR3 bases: TGTGCCAGCAGTTCTCCGGGACAGGTCCTACCTGGGGGGGAGCTGTTTTTT. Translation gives CASSSPGQVLPGGELFF.

The CDR3 region has the DNA TGTGCCAGCAGTGAAGCGTCCACAGGGGTTGGCTACGAGCAGTACTTC. Protein: CASSEASTGVGYEQYF. This chain connects TRBV2 to TRBJ2-7; 7 bases align to TRBD1. CDR1 and CDR2 (germline): SNHLY, FYNNEI. J lost 3 bases, V lost 0 bases, and 8 bases had no gene match. The CDR3 covers 16 residues.

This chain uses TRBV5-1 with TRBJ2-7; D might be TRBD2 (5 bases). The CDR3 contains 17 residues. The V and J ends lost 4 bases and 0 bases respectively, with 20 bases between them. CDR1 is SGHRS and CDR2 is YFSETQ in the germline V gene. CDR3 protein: CASSPDPPSSRSYEQYF. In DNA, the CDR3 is TGCGCCAGCAGCCCCGACCCACCTAGCTCTCGCTCCTACGAGCAGTACTTC.